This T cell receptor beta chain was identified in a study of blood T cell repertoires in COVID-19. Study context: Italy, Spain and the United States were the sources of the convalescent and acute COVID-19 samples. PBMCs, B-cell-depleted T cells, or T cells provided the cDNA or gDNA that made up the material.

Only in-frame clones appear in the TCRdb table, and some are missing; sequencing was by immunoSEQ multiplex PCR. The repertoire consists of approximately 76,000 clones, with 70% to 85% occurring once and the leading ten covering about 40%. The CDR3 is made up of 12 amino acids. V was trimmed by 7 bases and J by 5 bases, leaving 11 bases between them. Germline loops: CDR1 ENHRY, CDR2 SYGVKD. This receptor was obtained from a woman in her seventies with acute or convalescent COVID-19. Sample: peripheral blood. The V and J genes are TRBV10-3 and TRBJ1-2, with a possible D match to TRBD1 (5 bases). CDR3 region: CAINSGNYGYTF. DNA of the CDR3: TGTGCCATCAACTCAGGGAATTATGGCTACACCTTC.